Presented here are 12 T cell receptor beta chains from one specimen sequenced in a study of blood T cell repertoires in COVID-19. Profiled with immunoSEQ multiplex PCR; TCRdb holds only in-frame clones, not every one. Among about 350,000 clones listed, roughly 87% were seen once. Sequencing was done on a sample of PBMCs or T cells enriched from blood (not recorded which). The receptors originated from a woman between 25 and 40 years old who had recovered from COVID-19.

In its sample, this clone was seen once. The V gene is TRBV3-1 (or the pseudogene TRBV3-2), the J gene TRBJ2-2, with D possibly TRBD1 on 7 matching bases. Germline lookup yields CDR1 LGHDT and CDR2 YNNKEL (reference sequence). This CDR3 is built from 16 residues. Trimming stripped 1 base from V and 4 bases from J, with 13 bases between. The CDR3 reads CASSQGGAGGTGELFF. The CDR3, as DNA: TGTGCCAGCAGCCAAGGGGGGGCAGGGGGCACCGGGGAGCTGTTTTTT.

The chain recombines TRBV14 with TRBJ2-5; D is possibly TRBD2 (6 bases). The germline CDR1 and CDR2 sequences are SGHDN and FVKESK. The CDR3 loop spans 11 amino acids. Deletions cut 1 base from V and 11 bases from J, with 8 bases between. The CDR3 loop is CASSQGGRQYF. Here the CDR3 DNA reads TGTGCCAGCAGCCAAGGTGGGAGGCAGTACTTC.

V usage is TRBV5-4 and J usage is TRBJ2-6; weak D call: TRBD1 (5 bases). CDR3 size: 15 residues. The germline V gene encodes CDR1 SGHNT and CDR2 YYREEE (reference sequence). The V gene lost 0 bases and the J gene lost 7 bases, with 11 bases spanning the gap. The DNA of the CDR3 is TGTGCCAGCAGCTTGGTTGGACAATCCGCCAACGTCCTGACTTTC. Translating it yields CASSLVGQSANVLTF.

This CDR3 reads CASSSLAGGLIDTQYF. CDR3 sequence (DNA): TGTGCCAGCAGCTCCCTAGCGGGGGGGCTCATAGATACGCAGTATTTT. The V gene is TRBV7-6, the J gene TRBJ2-3; 12 positions agree with TRBD2. Germline V gene data show CDR1 as SGHVS and CDR2 as FNYEAQ. CDR3 length: 16 amino acids. The V and J ends lost 4 bases and 5 bases, in that order; junction bases with no gene match: 7.

The J gene is TRBJ2-1, the V gene TRBV6-1, with D unresolved. CDR1 and CDR2 (germline): MNHNS, SASEGT. The CDR3 covers 13 residues. Trimming removed 0 bases from V and 9 bases from J, with 9 bases in between. Here the CDR3 reads CASSEAASAEQFF. As DNA, the CDR3 is TGTGCCAGCAGTGAAGCGGCCTCTGCTGAGCAGTTCTTC.

This clone was detected once. J is TRBJ2-5 and V is TRBV19, with 9 bases fitting TRBD1. The CDR3 is 14 residues long. With 6 bases clipped from V and 5 bases from J, the junction kept 7 bases outside the gene matches. Germline V gives CDR1 LNHDA, CDR2 SQIVND (reference sequence). CDR3 DNA sequence: TGTGCCAGTAGCTTACAGGGGGCCCAGGAGACCCAGTACTTC. Its translation is CASSLQGAQETQYF.

This chain connects TRBV3-1 (or the pseudogene TRBV3-2) to TRBJ2-2, with D perhaps TRBD2 (6 bases). V shed 4 bases and J shed 1 base, with 7 bases lying between them. The CDR3 loop spans 14 amino acids. Germline V CDR1 and CDR2: LGHDT, YNNKEL (reference sequence). The CDR3 DNA sequence: TGTGCCAGCAGCCGGCGGGAGAACACCGGGGAGCTGTTTTTT. Encoded protein: CASSRRENTGELFF.

This rearrangement joins TRBV29-1 to TRBJ2-3, with no clear D. The CDR3 has 15 amino acids. Looked up from germline, CDR1 is SQVTM and CDR2 is ANQGSEA. V lost 2 bases and J 0 bases, leaving 12 bases between the germline ends. CDR3 amino acids: CSVESAISSTDTQYF. The CDR3 DNA is TGCAGCGTTGAATCTGCGATTTCCAGCACAGATACGCAGTATTTT.

The gene calls are TRBV3-1 (or the pseudogene TRBV3-2) and TRBJ1-5; D possibly corresponds to TRBD1 (6 bases). From germline, CDR1 is LGHDT and CDR2 YNNKEL (reference sequence). CDR3 length: 15 residues. Trimming left V 5 bases short and J 4 bases short, with 15 bases between. The CDR3 region has the DNA TGTGCCAGCAGCTTTACCGGGACACCAAATCAGCCCCAGCATTTT. Translation: CASSFTGTPNQPQHF.

The chain has TRBV10-3 and TRBJ1-2; D is unresolved. The CDR3 has 16 amino acids. CDR1 ENHRY and CDR2 SYGVKD come from the germline V gene. V lost 3 bases and J lost 6, with 20 bases in between. Here the CDR3 reads CAISDSRRSLDHGYTF. As DNA, the CDR3 is TGTGCCATCAGTGACAGTAGGAGGTCACTGGACCATGGCTACACCTTC.

This clone was seen once. V is TRBV30 and J is TRBJ1-2; D not certain. The CDR3 consists of 13 residues. The V gene lost 2 bases and the J gene lost 4 bases, with 11 bases spanning the gap. The V gene's germline CDR1 is GTSNPN and CDR2 SVGIG (reference sequence). CDR3 in amino acids: CAWSRREGYGYTF. The CDR3 region has the DNA TGTGCCTGGAGTAGGAGGGAGGGCTATGGCTACACCTTC.

The chain uses TRBV12-5 and TRBJ1-2; no reliable D call. Trimming removed 4 bases from V and 2 bases from J, with 17 bases in between. This CDR3 spans 16 amino acids. Germline CDR1 reads LGHNT; CDR2 reads FRNRAP. The CDR3 DNA follows: TGTGCTAGTGGTTGGTCCCCCGGCGGGAGCAACTATGGCTACACCTTC. Amino acid sequence: CASGWSPGGSNYGYTF. The whole variable domain, remainder taken from reference TRBV12-5 and TRBJ1-2, is DARVTQTPRHKVTEMGQEVTMRCQPILGHNTVFWYRQTMMQGLELLAYFRNRAPLDDSGMPKDRFSAEMPDATLATLKIQPSEPRDSAVYFCASGWSPGGSNYGYTFGSGTRLTVV.